This TCR beta chain was profiled in a study of T cells after yellow fever vaccination. On the study more broadly: Preparation used SMART-Seq v4 Ultra Low Input for the low-cell-number fractions. Study-level results: Sorted repertoires could include abundant contaminating clonotypes from bulk cells. Shared CD4/CD8 clonotypes were a small share, likely from convergent recombination.

This clonotype has a handful of counts. Its antigen is currently unknown. The J segment lost 4 bases and the V segment lost 0 bases, leaving 9 bases of the junction unmatched. The CDR3 consists of 17 residues. CDR1 is MGHRA and CDR2 is YSYEKL in the germline V gene. Template switching with 5'RACE generated the TCR cDNA and added a universal primer site and UMIs. TCRdb reprocessed the 5' RACE reads with MiXCR, giving one entry per CDR3 protein. The sample shows over 300,000 distinct CDR3 sequences, roughly 3.5% of them seen only once. The gene calls are TRBV4-1 and TRBJ2-1; the match to TRBD2 covers 7 bases. The source material was PBMCs, sampled on the day of the yellow fever booster vaccination. This TCR derives from a young man who received the YFV17D yellow fever vaccine. CDR3 sequence reads: CASSQDGPQRGYNEQFF. As DNA, the CDR3 is TGCGCCAGCAGCCAAGATGGTCCCCAGCGGGGTTACAATGAGCAGTTCTTC.